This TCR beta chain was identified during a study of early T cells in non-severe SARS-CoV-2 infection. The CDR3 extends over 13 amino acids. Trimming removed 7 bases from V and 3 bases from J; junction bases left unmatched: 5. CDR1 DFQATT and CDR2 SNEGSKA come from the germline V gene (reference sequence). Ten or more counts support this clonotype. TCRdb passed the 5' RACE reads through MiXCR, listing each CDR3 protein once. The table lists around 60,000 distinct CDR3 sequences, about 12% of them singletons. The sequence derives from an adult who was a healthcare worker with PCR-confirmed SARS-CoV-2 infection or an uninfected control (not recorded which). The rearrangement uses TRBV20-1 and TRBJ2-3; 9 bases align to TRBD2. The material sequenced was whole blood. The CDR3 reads CSGKTSGTDTQYF. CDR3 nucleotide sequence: TGCAGTGGAAAGACTAGCGGAACAGATACGCAGTATTTT.